The next 30 T cell receptor beta chains were all read from a single sample in a study of glioma-infiltrating T cells (dated by TCRdb to the mid-2010s). The sample was run on an Illumina MiSeq. TCR alpha and beta CDR3 regions were amplified with the iRepertoire nested amplicon-rescue multiplex PCR (arm-PCR) platform from RNA. The public reads were run again by TCRdb, first through fastp at Q25 and then through MiXCR, and only productive beta chains were kept. CDR3 protein duplicates are merged, each entry listing the most common genes and DNA. The sample has around 130,000 distinct CDR3 sequences on record, approximately 26% of them singletons. About 30% of the sample is taken by the ten largest. The specimen sequenced was glioma tissue, nonneoplastic brain tissue, or PBMCs (not recorded which). These receptors all stem from a human donor with low-grade glioma or glioblastoma, undergoing nonglioma brain surgery, or in good health (not recorded which).

This clonotype has a count of ten or more. The chain uses TRBV3-1 and TRBJ1-5; possibly TRBD1 for D (6 bases). Germline lookup yields CDR1 LGHDT and CDR2 YNNKEL (reference sequence). The V end lost 2 bases, the J end lost 6 bases, and 8 bases lay between the germline ends. The CDR3 is made up of 13 amino acids. The chain's CDR3 is CASSQQGLQPQHF. The CDR3 DNA sequence: TGTGCCAGCAGCCAACAGGGGCTTCAGCCCCAGCATTTT. Variable domain in full (rest from reference TRBV3-1 and TRBJ1-5): DTAVSQTPKYLVTQMGNDKSIKCEQNLGHDTMYWYKQDSKKFLKIMFSYNNKELIINETVPNRFSPKSPDKAHLNLHINSLELGDSAVYFCASSQQGLQPQHFGDGTRLSIL.

The chain joins TRBV12-3 or TRBV12-4 to TRBJ2-1; 8 bases line up with TRBD2. Trimming removed 3 bases from V and 7 bases from J; junction bases left unmatched: 11. This CDR3 spans 16 amino acids. CDR3 DNA sequence: TGTGCCAGCAGTTTGGTCCCCGGGGGGGCGAGAAATGAGCAGTTCTTC. It codes for CASSLVPGGARNEQFF.

This chain connects TRBV11-2 to TRBJ2-1, with unresolved D. The CDR3 loop spans 15 amino acids. Germline lookup yields CDR1 SGHAT and CDR2 FQNNGV. Trimming shortened V by 4 bases and J by 0 bases, and 10 bases separated the two germline ends. The CDR3 region is CASSSYWSSYNEQFF. The DNA of the CDR3 is TGTGCCAGCAGCTCGTACTGGAGCTCCTACAATGAGCAGTTCTTC.

This rearrangement joins TRBV7-2 to TRBJ2-3; maybe TRBD1 (6 bases). Deletions cut 5 bases from V and 2 bases from J, with 20 bases between. CDR1 and CDR2 from the germline V gene are SGHTA and FQGNSA. The CDR3 contains 17 residues. The CDR3 reads CASSQGSAVDFTDTQYF. The CDR3 coding sequence is TGTGCCAGCAGCCAGGGGTCGGCGGTGGACTTCACAGATACGCAGTATTTT.

This clonotype was seen at least ten times. J is TRBJ2-7 and V is TRBV6-1; 10 positions match TRBD1. The germline V gene encodes CDR1 MNHNS and CDR2 SASEGT. Germline trimming cut 5 bases from V and 0 bases from J; bases unmatched to any gene: 4. The CDR3 extends over 15 amino acids. The CDR3: CASSPDRGSSYEQYV. The CDR3 DNA sequence: TGTGCCAGCAGTCCGGACAGGGGGTCCTCCTACGAGCAGTACGTC.

This clonotype has a handful of counts. The gene calls are TRBV28 and TRBJ1-1; D is ambiguous. There are 12 residues in the CDR3. The germline CDR1 and CDR2 sequences are MDHEN and SYDVKM. V lost 3 bases to trimming and J lost 10 bases, with 12 bases between them. The CDR3 DNA follows: TGTGCCAGCAGTTTGAAGGTCGTCGTAGCTTTCTTT. It specifies CASSLKVVVAFF.

Of note for this clonotype: A read error may explain this, as a much larger clone is one base away. CDR3 in DNA: TGTGCCTGCAGCCAGACAGATACGCAGTATTTT. Its protein is CACSQTDTQYF. The chain combines TRBV7-6 with TRBJ2-3; D gene uncertain. Germline V gives CDR1 SGHVS, CDR2 FNYEAQ. The CDR3 is made up of 11 amino acids.

The CDR3 DNA follows: TGCGCCAGCAGCCACGACAGGGGTGGCTATGGCTACACCTTC. Translated: CASSHDRGGYGYTF. The chain links TRBV4-1 to TRBJ1-2; TRBD1 aligns across 8 bases. V shed 3 bases, J shed 4 bases, and the junction held 4 bases outside the gene matches. Per the germline V gene, CDR1 is MGHRA and CDR2 is YSYEKL. CDR3 length equals 14 residues.

This clonotype was seen many times. The rearrangement links TRBV20-1 to TRBJ2-3, with 7 bases aligning to TRBD2. The CDR3 contains 13 residues. CDR1 is DFQATT and CDR2 is SNEGSKA in the germline V gene (reference sequence). The V segment lost 6 bases and the J segment 2 bases; nucleotides outside the gene matches: 5. The CDR3 nucleotides are TGCAGTGCCACGGGACTATTCACAGATACGCAGTATTTT. Its protein product is CSATGLFTDTQYF.

At least ten counts were recorded for this clonotype. The J gene is TRBJ2-3, the V gene TRBV3-1; D not resolved. The V gene lost 4 bases and the J gene lost 2 bases, with 10 bases spanning the gap. The CDR3 contains 14 residues. The germline CDR1 and CDR2 sequences are LGHDT and YNNKEL (reference sequence). The CDR3 DNA sequence: TGTGCCAGCAGCCCGTCCGGAATCACAGATACGCAGTATTTT. It encodes CASSPSGITDTQYF.

The chain combines TRBV7-2 with TRBJ1-6; D possibly corresponds to TRBD1 (6 bases). This CDR3 contains 14 residues. The germline V gene encodes CDR1 SGHTA and CDR2 FQGNSA. Trimming took off 2 bases at V and 9 bases at J, with 11 bases between the two ends. CDR3 sequence reads: CASSLSGGGSPLHF. The CDR3 DNA reads TGTGCCAGCAGCTTATCAGGAGGGGGTTCACCCCTCCACTTT.

The chain joins TRBV7-6 to TRBJ1-5; 8 positions agree with TRBD1. CDR1 is SGHVS and CDR2 is FNYEAQ in the germline V gene. This CDR3 has 17 residues. With V trimmed by 5 bases and J by 0 bases, 9 bases remained unmatched. The CDR3 DNA reads TGTGCCAGCAGCCAGAGGACAGGGTCTTATAGCAATCAGCCCCAGCATTTT. Amino acids: CASSQRTGSYSNQPQHF.

This clonotype was picked up one time. A much larger clone lies one base from this, so it may be a read error. The rearrangement links TRBV20-1 to TRBJ2-3; 10 bases are shared with TRBD2. The CDR3 runs to 15 residues. V lost 5 bases and J lost 4; bases outside the gene matches: 9. Germline assignment: CDR1 DFQATT and CDR2 SNEGSKA (reference sequence). The DNA of the CDR3 is TGCAGTGCTGACCCACTAGCGGGGCTGGCAGATACGCAGTATTTT. Amino acids: CSADPLAGLADTQYF.

This clonotype was seen ten or more times. The chain couples TRBV6-6 to TRBJ1-1; the D gene is possibly TRBD1 (6 bases). Germline V gene sequence: CDR1 MNHNY, CDR2 SVGAGI (reference sequence). Trimming took off 0 bases at V and 7 bases at J, with 15 bases between the two ends. The CDR3 loop spans 15 amino acids. Here the CDR3 reads CASSYSNQGYLEAFF. The CDR3 bases are TGTGCCAGCAGTTACTCGAACCAGGGGTATCTTGAAGCTTTCTTT.

Notes on this clonotype: The CDR3 end shows no conserved phenylalanine or tryptophan, and so a read error is likely. The V gene is TRBV11-2, the J gene TRBJ2-2, with 7 bases that match TRBD2. CDR1 SGHAT and CDR2 FQNNGV come from the germline V gene. The junction had 4 bases not matched to a gene; V was cut back by 1 base and J by 5 bases. The CDR3 runs 15 residues. The CDR3 loop is CASSLVASGTGELFL. In DNA, the CDR3 is TGTGCCAGCAGCTTAGTGGCTAGCGGTACCGGGGAGCTGTTTCTT.

The chain joins TRBV3-1 to TRBJ2-1, with 10 bases fitting TRBD1. The CDR3 consists of 15 residues. Trimming at V came to 2 bases and at J to 9 bases, leaving 7 bases not matched to a gene. CDR1 and CDR2 from the germline V gene are LGHDT and YNNKEL (reference sequence). This chain's CDR3 is CASSQRTGGVGEQFF. In DNA form, the CDR3 reads TGTGCCAGCAGCCAAAGGACAGGGGGGGTCGGTGAGCAGTTCTTC.

This clonotype showed up just a few times. The chain uses TRBV12-3 or TRBV12-4 and TRBJ1-5; the D gene is possibly TRBD1 (5 bases). The CDR3 length is 12 residues. The V and J ends lost 5 bases and 9 bases respectively, with 11 bases between them. DNA for the CDR3: TGTGCCAGCAGTCTTGGGGGTTTGCCCCAGCATTTT. It codes for CASSLGGLPQHF.

In this sample, this clonotype turned up a few times. The chain has TRBV4-2 and TRBJ1-4; 11 bases fit TRBD1. The CDR3 sequence is 15 residues long. V dropped 0 bases and J dropped 6; count of bases not matched to a gene: 0. Per the germline V gene, CDR1 is LGHNA and CDR2 is YNFKEQ. Here the CDR3 DNA reads TGTGCCAGCAGCCAAGAGGGACAGGGGGATGAAAAACTGTTTTTT. Encoded protein: CASSQEGQGDEKLFF.

This clonotype has more than one count but fewer than ten. The chain combines TRBV24-1 with TRBJ2-3; no reliable D call. The germline V and J ends were trimmed by 2 bases and 6 bases, with 14 bases remaining between them. The CDR3 runs 15 residues. Germline CDR1 and CDR2: KGHDR and SFDVKD. In DNA, the CDR3 is TGTGCCACCAGTGATTCTAGAGTCCTCTCGGATACGCAGTATTTT. Translated: CATSDSRVLSDTQYF.

This chain uses TRBV6-4 with TRBJ2-3, with TRBD2 matching over 14 bases. Germline CDR1 reads MRHNA; CDR2 reads SNTAGT. This CDR3 has 17 residues. Unmatched junction bases numbered 0, after V lost 0 bases and J lost 1 base. CDR3 nucleotides: TGTGCCAGCAGTGACTCGACTAGCGGGGGGGGCACAGATACGCAGTATTTT. It encodes CASSDSTSGGGTDTQYF.

Only a few counts were recorded for this clonotype. The chain's CDR3 is CASSSSDRGNEKLFF. Written as DNA, the CDR3 is TGTGCCAGCAGCTCGTCGGACAGGGGAAATGAAAAACTGTTTTTT. V and J are TRBV7-9 and TRBJ1-4; 9 positions agree with TRBD1. CDR1 and CDR2 (germline): SEHNR, FQNEAQ (reference sequence). The V and J ends lost 4 bases and 5 bases, in that order; junction bases with no gene match: 5. The CDR3 totals 15 residues. Supplemented by reference TRBV7-9 and TRBJ1-4, the full variable domain reads DTGVSQNPRHKITKRGQNVTFRCDPISEHNRLYWYRQTLGQGPEFLTYFQNEAQLEKSRLLSDRFSAERPKGSFSTLEIQRTEQGDSAMYLCASSSSDRGNEKLFFGSGTQLSVL.

The chain has TRBV18 and TRBJ2-3; 12 bases are shared with TRBD2. Germline CDR1 is KGHSH and CDR2 is LQKENI. The V and J ends lost 4 bases and 6 bases, in that order; junction bases with no gene match: 8. The CDR3 has 16 amino acids. CDR3 protein: CASSLRLAGARDTQYF. The DNA of the CDR3 is TGTGCCAGCTCACTAAGACTAGCGGGGGCCCGGGATACGCAGTATTTT.

This clonotype was recorded at least ten times. The CDR3 bases are TGCAGTGCTACTTCAGTGCAGGGGCGAGAGACCCAGTACTTC. This gives the protein CSATSVQGRETQYF. The chain has TRBV20-1 and TRBJ2-5, with a weak D call TRBD1 (6 bases). Trimming shortened V by 4 bases and J by 4 bases, and 16 bases separated the two germline ends. The length of the CDR3 is 14 residues. The V gene's germline CDR1 is DFQATT and CDR2 SNEGSKA (reference sequence).

This clonotype was seen a few times. CDR3 amino acids: CSARDSGGGQETQYF. The CDR3 coding sequence is TGCAGTGCTAGAGACTCAGGGGGCGGGCAAGAGACCCAGTACTTC. The chain couples TRBV20-1 to TRBJ2-5, with TRBD1 matching over 8 bases. CDR1 DFQATT and CDR2 SNEGSKA come from the germline V gene (reference sequence). V lost 0 bases, J lost 2 bases, and 5 bases stayed unmatched. There are 15 residues in the CDR3.

As to this clonotype: A read error may be the cause here, since a much bigger clone is one base away. The CDR3 end shows no conserved phenylalanine or tryptophan, and so a read error is likely. The chain has TRBV27 and TRBJ2-1; 10 bases map to TRBD1. CDR1 is MNHEY, CDR2 SMNVEV, per germline (reference sequence). Trimming removed 6 bases from V and 6 bases from J; junction bases left unmatched: 8. The CDR3 contains 15 residues. The DNA for the CDR3 is TGTGCCAGCAGGTTTCGACAGGGGGCGGGCAATGAGCAGTTCCTC. This translates into CASRFRQGAGNEQFL.

The V gene is TRBV3-1, the J gene TRBJ1-6, with D unclear. V shed 4 bases and J shed 7 bases, with 8 bases lying between them. CDR1 is LGHDT, CDR2 YNNKEL, per germline (reference sequence). The CDR3 loop spans 13 amino acids. The chain's CDR3 is CASSLRGNSPLHF. The CDR3 nucleotides read TGTGCCAGCAGCCTTCGGGGAAATTCACCCCTCCACTTT.

This clonotype was observed a few times. The genes are TRBV6-1 and TRBJ2-3, with D possibly TRBD1 on 5 matching bases. V lost 5 bases, J lost 2 bases, and 11 bases lay in between. Germline CDR1 reads MNHNS; CDR2 reads SASEGT. The CDR3 runs 14 residues. The CDR3 here is CASSPTGPTDTQYF. As DNA, the CDR3 is TGTGCCAGCAGTCCTACAGGTCCCACAGATACGCAGTATTTT.

V usage is TRBV7-3 and J usage is TRBJ1-4, with TRBD1 matching 8 bases. Germline V lookup: CDR1 SGHTA, CDR2 FQGTGA. The length of the CDR3 is 16 residues. V lost 6 bases to trimming and J lost 0 bases; unmatched junction nucleotides: 6. CDR3 in DNA: TGTGCCAGCAGGCCTGACAGGGGCCCAACTAATGAAAAACTGTTTTTT. Its protein is CASRPDRGPTNEKLFF.

The chain employs TRBV11-3 and TRBJ2-3; no clear D gene. From germline, CDR1 is SGHNT and CDR2 YENEEA. This CDR3 has 13 residues. V lost 2 bases, J lost 8 bases, and 11 bases lay in between. The CDR3 protein is CASSLSRVGTQYF. The DNA of the CDR3 is TGTGCCAGCAGCTTAAGCCGTGTCGGTACGCAGTATTTT. The full variable domain, completed using reference TRBV11-3 and TRBJ2-3, is EAGVVQSPRYKIIEKKQPVAFWCNPISGHNTLYWYLQNLGQGPELLIRYENEEAVDDSQLPKDRFSAERLKGVDSTLKIQPAELGDSAVYLCASSLSRVGTQYFGPGTRLTVL.

J is TRBJ2-5 and V is TRBV14, with 9 bases aligning to TRBD2. Germline loops: CDR1 SGHDN, CDR2 FVKESK. Trimming took 2 bases from V and 5 from J; bases not matched to a gene: 6. The CDR3 runs to 15 residues. This chain's CDR3 is CASSQIAGARETQYF. In DNA, the CDR3 is TGTGCCAGCAGCCAAATAGCGGGGGCCCGGGAGACCCAGTACTTC.